The rows below give T cell receptor beta chains drawn from one sample of a study of control samples from healthy donors and cancer patients. The protocol was immunoSEQ multiplex PCR, while the TCRdb copy is restricted to in-frame clones and leaves out a portion. The table records 150,000 to 200,000 clones, roughly 89% of them present only once. Input material: blood. The receptors derive from a woman aged 45-65 years in good health. The CDR3 runs from the conserved cysteine through the conserved F or W. The D gene is left open where the match is weak. Expanded clones are given a class, and other clones once, few, many or no size at all.

V: TRBV29-1; D: TRBD1; size: -; J: TRBJ1-2; CDR3: CSAWDRHGYTF
V: TRBV5-1; D: TRBD2; size: -; J: TRBJ2-3; CDR3: CASSTGLEGTDTQYF
V: TRBV28; D: -; size: -; J: TRBJ2-1; CDR3: CASSSLVDEQFF
V: TRBV2; D: -; size: -; J: TRBJ2-2; CDR3: CASSELRHTGELFF
V: TRBV5-1; D: -; size: -; J: TRBJ1-2; CDR3: CASSLEVQQNYGYTF
V: TRBV4-1; D: TRBD1; size: few; J: TRBJ1-5; CDR3: CASSQDRTGQGNQPQHF
V: TRBV19; D: -; size: -; J: TRBJ1-1; CDR3: CASSITVGGLGTEAFF
V: TRBV28; D: -; size: few; J: TRBJ1-6; CDR3: CASRRPAGENSPLHF
V: TRBV15; D: -; size: -; J: TRBJ1-1; CDR3: CATSRDSTGFLF
V: TRBV30; D: -; size: -; J: TRBJ1-2; CDR3: CAWSVGVRVDYGYTF
V: TRBV10-3; D: -; size: -; J: TRBJ1-3; CDR3: CAISESGEGSGNTIYF
V: TRBV7-3; D: TRBD1; size: -; J: TRBJ2-2; CDR3: CASSLTGRGRGPGELFF
V: TRBV7-2; D: -; size: -; J: TRBJ2-5; CDR3: CASSRPSVGETQYF
V: TRBV6-2/TRBV6-3; D: -; size: -; J: TRBJ2-1; CDR3: CASSSHPKNEQFF
V: TRBV27; D: TRBD1; size: -; J: TRBJ1-4; CDR3: CASSTRQGATNEKLFF
V: TRBV9; D: TRBD2; size: -; J: TRBJ2-1; CDR3: CASSVGPSGTYNEQFF
V: TRBV7-2; D: TRBD1; size: -; J: TRBJ1-5; CDR3: CASSAGQGWNQPQHF
V: TRBV10-3; D: -; size: -; J: TRBJ1-6; CDR3: CAISESGGTNSPLHF
V: TRBV2; D: -; size: -; J: TRBJ1-6; CDR3: CASSMKGSYNSPLHF
V: TRBV3-1/TRBV3-2; D: -; size: -; J: TRBJ1-1; CDR3: CASSQGVDNTEAFF
V: TRBV11-3; D: TRBD1; size: -; J: TRBJ2-7; CDR3: CASSSPRDRGYEQYF
V: TRBV7-8; D: -; size: -; J: TRBJ1-3; CDR3: CASSLAAGASGNTIYF
V: TRBV28; D: -; size: -; J: TRBJ1-1; CDR3: CASSRRGGAFF
V: TRBV4-3; D: TRBD1; size: -; J: TRBJ1-1; CDR3: CASSQNPTGMFVASTEAFF
V: TRBV5-4; D: TRBD2; size: -; J: TRBJ2-3; CDR3: CASSLQRELDTQYF
V: TRBV6-5; D: -; size: few; J: TRBJ1-2; CDR3: CASTPRSLSGYTF
V: TRBV12-3/TRBV12-4; D: -; size: -; J: TRBJ2-1; CDR3: CASSSSTENEQFF
V: TRBV7-9; D: -; size: once; J: TRBJ2-3; CDR3: CASSLAGKDTQYF
V: TRBV30; D: TRBD2; size: -; J: TRBJ2-7; CDR3: CAWSVLSGGTYEQYF
V: TRBV7-8; D: -; size: -; J: TRBJ2-1; CDR3: CALGVSDYYNEQFF
V: TRBV7-9; D: -; size: once; J: TRBJ1-1; CDR3: CASSPPGLLTTEAFF
V: TRBV6-5; D: -; size: -; J: TRBJ1-6; CDR3: CASSTTTANSPLHF
V: TRBV5-1; D: -; size: -; J: TRBJ2-3; CDR3: CASRAYSGTDTQYF
V: TRBV19; D: -; size: -; J: TRBJ1-3; CDR3: CASSATRSFGNTIYF
V: TRBV5-1; D: TRBD2; size: once; J: TRBJ2-7; CDR3: CASSPRLAGSPYEQYF
V: TRBV4-1; D: -; size: -; J: TRBJ2-1; CDR3: CASSQDLIVLTSYNEQFF
V: TRBV19; D: -; size: -; J: TRBJ2-7; CDR3: CASSPLTGNEQYF
V: TRBV27; D: -; size: -; J: TRBJ1-4; CDR3: CASSFTNEKLFF
V: TRBV11-2; D: TRBD1; size: -; J: TRBJ1-1; CDR3: CASSYDRAGAFF
V: TRBV18; D: -; size: -; J: TRBJ2-7; CDR3: CASSPRAGLWQYF
V: TRBV13; D: TRBD1; size: -; J: TRBJ2-7; CDR3: CASSRDDRASYEQYF
V: TRBV28; D: TRBD1; size: -; J: TRBJ2-7; CDR3: CASSTTGTGSYEQYF
V: TRBV5-1; D: -; size: -; J: TRBJ2-3; CDR3: CASSLDSTSTDTQYF
V: TRBV19; D: -; size: -; J: TRBJ1-6; CDR3: CATQDTSSPLHF
V: TRBV5-1; D: TRBD1; size: -; J: TRBJ2-7; CDR3: CASSLAGDRGGYEQYF
V: TRBV7-9; D: -; size: -; J: TRBJ1-3; CDR3: CASTPLGQENTIYF
V: TRBV29-1; D: TRBD1; size: -; J: TRBJ2-7; CDR3: CSVVPTGGKEQYF
V: TRBV6-5; D: TRBD1; size: -; J: TRBJ1-5; CDR3: CASSGGDQPQHF
V: TRBV10-3; D: -; size: -; J: TRBJ2-2; CDR3: CAISEAAGELFF
V: TRBV6-5; D: -; size: -; J: TRBJ1-2; CDR3: CASSYRSNYGYTF
V: TRBV10-3; D: -; size: -; J: TRBJ1-1; CDR3: CAIRNQGTKYTEAFF
V: TRBV5-1; D: -; size: -; J: TRBJ2-2; CDR3: CASRGRGANTGELFF
V: TRBV11-1; D: -; size: -; J: TRBJ2-7; CDR3: CASSFGPTGYEQYF
V: TRBV6-2/TRBV6-3; D: -; size: -; J: TRBJ2-7; CDR3: CASSTQGAAYEQYF
V: TRBV7-2; D: -; size: -; J: TRBJ2-3; CDR3: CASSLAVKPTQYF
V: TRBV5-1; D: -; size: -; J: TRBJ2-5; CDR3: CASSLVGDIQETQYF
V: TRBV7-9; D: -; size: -; J: TRBJ2-1; CDR3: CAAAYSDPGLSANEQFF
V: TRBV28; D: -; size: -; J: TRBJ1-4; CDR3: CASTVPVGVGEEKLFF
V: TRBV4-3; D: -; size: -; J: TRBJ1-2; CDR3: CASSQETGPYGYTF